A selection of T cell receptor beta chains follows, all from one sample in a study of cytomegalovirus exposure and HLA in healthy donors. The protocol was immunoSEQ multiplex PCR, while the TCRdb copy is restricted to in-frame clones and leaves out a portion. The sample yields around 100,000 clones, around 60% seen once. Sequenced: PBMCs. The receptors were gathered from a human donor in good health. CDR3s include the opening cysteine and the closing phenylalanine or tryptophan. The D gene is left open where the match is weak. The size of a clone is reported for some rows only, either as once, few or many, or as a class for expanded clones.

v_gene: TRBV19; abundance: NA; d_gene: NA; j_gene: TRBJ2-3; CDR3nt: TGTGCCAGTAGTATAGCGGGCACAGATACGCAGTATTTT; CDR3aa: CASSIAGTDTQYF
v_gene: TRBV5-4; abundance: NA; d_gene: NA; j_gene: TRBJ2-2; CDR3nt: TGTGCCAGCGGGACACAAATTGAGGGCACCGGGGAGCTGTTTTTT; CDR3aa: CASGTQIEGTGELFF
v_gene: TRBV9; abundance: few; d_gene: TRBD2; j_gene: TRBJ2-3; CDR3nt: TGTGCCAGCAGCACGGGACTAGCGGGCTCGTTCGGAGATACGCAGTATTTT; CDR3aa: CASSTGLAGSFGDTQYF
v_gene: TRBV5-1; abundance: NA; d_gene: TRBD1; j_gene: TRBJ1-4; CDR3nt: TGCGCCAGCAGCTCCCGGGACAGCCAAAATGAAAAACTGTTTTTT; CDR3aa: CASSSRDSQNEKLFF
v_gene: TRBV6-6; abundance: NA; d_gene: NA; j_gene: TRBJ2-3; CDR3nt: TGTGCCAGCAGTTACCGGACCCGCGGGGATACGCAGTATTTT; CDR3aa: CASSYRTRGDTQYF
v_gene: TRBV6-5; abundance: NA; d_gene: TRBD1; j_gene: TRBJ1-6; CDR3nt: TGTGCCAGCAACAGGGGTAATTCACCCCTCCACTTT; CDR3aa: CASNRGNSPLHF
v_gene: TRBV28; abundance: NA; d_gene: TRBD2; j_gene: TRBJ2-7; CDR3nt: TGTGCCAGCAGTTTTCGTGGTAGCGGGAGTTCGGACTACGAGCAGTACTTC; CDR3aa: CASSFRGSGSSDYEQYF
v_gene: TRBV19; abundance: few; d_gene: NA; j_gene: TRBJ2-1; CDR3nt: TGTGCCAGTAGTAGTCCCCCGGGGGTCTCCTACAATGAGCAGTTCTTC; CDR3aa: CASSSPPGVSYNEQFF
v_gene: TRBV20-1; abundance: NA; d_gene: NA; j_gene: TRBJ1-1; CDR3nt: TGCAGTGCCTCGGGGTATACTGAAGCTTTCTTT; CDR3aa: CSASGYTEAFF
v_gene: TRBV2; abundance: NA; d_gene: NA; j_gene: TRBJ2-7; CDR3nt: TGTGCCAGCAGCATACAGGGGACTCGGCTGTACTTC; CDR3aa: CASSIQGTRLYF
v_gene: TRBV28; abundance: NA; d_gene: TRBD2; j_gene: TRBJ2-3; CDR3nt: TGTGCCAGCAGTTCCCCCTGGCTAGCGGGAGTAGATACGCAGTATTTT; CDR3aa: CASSSPWLAGVDTQYF
v_gene: TRBV29-1; abundance: once; d_gene: NA; j_gene: TRBJ2-7; CDR3nt: TGCAGCGTTGAGGAGAGCTCCTACGAGCAGTACTTC; CDR3aa: CSVEESSYEQYF
v_gene: TRBV19; abundance: NA; d_gene: TRBD1; j_gene: TRBJ1-1; CDR3nt: TGTGCCAGTAGATACAGGGGTACTGAAGCTTTCTTT; CDR3aa: CASRYRGTEAFF
v_gene: TRBV5-1; abundance: NA; d_gene: TRBD2; j_gene: TRBJ2-1; CDR3nt: TGCGCCAGCAGCTCTAGCGGGAGAAAGGGAGATGAGCAGTTCTTC; CDR3aa: CASSSSGRKGDEQFF